The clone carrying this T cell receptor beta chain was seen only once. Antigen: not known. This sample is part of a study of OX40 agonist ivuxolimab in advanced cancers. Points from the study as a whole: Some of the nonresponding patients also showed low levels of normalized T-cell clonal expansion.

Measured with immunoSEQ multiplex PCR; TCRdb has only the in-frame clones, and not every one. The data show about 12,000 clones, approximately 80% seen once. Germline V lookup: CDR1 MNHEY, CDR2 SMNVEV (reference sequence). V lost 0 bases, J lost 8 bases, and 3 bases stayed unmatched. The length of the CDR3 is 14 residues. The TCR sequence derives from an adult with an advanced solid tumor such as melanoma, head and neck, liver or kidney cancer. This specimen was CD4+ or CD8+ T cells sorted from blood, taken in a trial of the OX40 agonist ivuxolimab. The V call is TRBV27, the J call TRBJ1-2; 10 nucleotides match TRBD1. The CDR3 DNA follows: TGTGCCAGCAGTTTATCAAGGACAGGGGGAGGCTACACCTTC. Translating gives CASSLSRTGGGYTF.